The 27 T cell receptor beta chains presented below share a single source sample, sequenced in a study of beta chain features in type 1 diabetes. Expressed TCRB transcripts were sequenced because the isolated RNA had all been reverse transcribed beforehand. The repertoire was sequenced with immunoSEQ multiplex PCR; TCRdb's copy has only in-frame clones and lacks some. The repertoire consists of about half a million clones, with approximately 10% occurring once and the leading ten covering around 0.05%. Sequenced input: naive CD4+ T cells from blood. These TCRs come from a woman aged 18 to 35 in good health.

The table lists this clone with a few counts. This rearrangement joins TRBV14 to TRBJ1-6, with 10 bases fitting TRBD1. The junction had 5 bases not matched to a gene; V was cut back by 2 bases and J by 7 bases. Per germline, CDR1 SGHDN and CDR2 FVKESK. This CDR3 region has 16 residues. The CDR3 here is CASSQRQGAENSPLHF. For the CDR3, the DNA is TGTGCCAGCAGCCAACGACAGGGGGCCGAGAATTCACCCCTCCACTTT.

V usage is TRBV27 and J usage is TRBJ2-5; D might be TRBD2 (6 bases). Germline V gives CDR1 MNHEY, CDR2 SMNVEV (reference sequence). Trimming stripped 11 bases from V and 4 bases from J, with 23 bases between. The CDR3 sequence is 15 residues long. The CDR3 nucleotides read TGTGCCGCGGGGACTTGGGCTAGCGTTGGAGAGACCCAGTACTTC. As protein: CAAGTWASVGETQYF.

In its sample, this clone was seen a few times. The chain carries TRBV7-9 and TRBJ1-2; D remains unclear. Trimming removed 2 bases from V and 5 bases from J, with 6 bases in between. CDR3 length: 12 amino acids. The V gene's germline CDR1 is SEHNR and CDR2 FQNEAQ (reference sequence). The CDR3 protein is CASSLSPYGYTF. Written as DNA, the CDR3 is TGTGCCAGCAGCTTAAGCCCTTATGGCTACACCTTC.

The chain is built from TRBV4-2 and TRBJ2-7; TRBD1 is a possible D gene (6 bases). Between the trimmed V and J ends, which lost 2 bases and 5 bases, there was a span of 10 bases. This CDR3 spans 13 amino acids. CDR1 is LGHNA, CDR2 YNFKEQ, per germline. The CDR3: CASSQPGENEQYF. The CDR3 DNA sequence: TGTGCCAGCAGCCAACCAGGGGAGAACGAGCAGTACTTC.

There are many counts of this clone. The chain uses TRBV30 and TRBJ2-7; D remains unclear. Germline loops: CDR1 GTSNPN, CDR2 SVGIG (reference sequence). The CDR3 has 12 residues. Trimming shortened V by 2 bases and J by 5 bases, and 10 bases separated the two germline ends. For the CDR3, the DNA is TGTGCCTGGAGTAAGGGCGGCGACGAGCAGTACTTC. It is translated as CAWSKGGDEQYF.

Remarks on this clone: The same CDR3 is also encoded by other DNA sequences in this sample. The CDR3: CASSPPGNTEAFF. The CDR3 DNA reads as TGTGCCAGCAGCCCCCCGGGGAACACTGAAGCTTTCTTT. The chain combines TRBV7-9 with TRBJ1-1; no firm D call. V lost 5 bases and J lost 1, with 8 bases in between. CDR1 SEHNR and CDR2 FQNEAQ come from the germline V gene (reference sequence). This CDR3 is built from 13 residues.

This clone is a singleton in its sample. The genes are TRBV7-6 and TRBJ2-5, with D unresolved. Looked up from germline, CDR1 is SGHVS and CDR2 is FNYEAQ. The CDR3 is 15 residues long. The V and J ends lost 1 base and 0 bases respectively, with 9 bases between them. The CDR3 sequence is CASSLGDTYQETQYF. CDR3 in DNA: TGTGCCAGCAGCTTAGGTGACACCTACCAAGAGACCCAGTACTTC.

This clone was detected only a few times. At the DNA level, this CDR3 is encoded by other sequences in the same sample as well. The V call is TRBV28, the J call TRBJ2-7; D is possibly TRBD2 (5 bases). CDR1 MDHEN and CDR2 SYDVKM come from the germline V gene. There are 12 residues in the CDR3. V lost 5 bases to trimming and J lost 2 bases, with 7 bases between them. Here the CDR3 reads CASSPGTYEQYV. The CDR3 coding sequence is TGTGCCAGCAGTCCCGGGACCTACGAGCAGTACGTC.

This clone was observed a handful of times. The J gene is TRBJ2-1, the V gene TRBV18; maybe TRBD1 (6 bases). The CDR3 covers 15 residues. Germline V gives CDR1 KGHSH, CDR2 LQKENI. V lost 9 bases and J lost 9, with 24 bases in between. The CDR3 region has the DNA TGTGCCAGTCTCAACAGGGTGGCCACAATTGCTGAGCAGTTCTTC. This sequence encodes CASLNRVATIAEQFF.

The chain links TRBV2 to TRBJ1-4, with TRBD1 as a possible D gene (5 bases). The germline V gene encodes CDR1 SNHLY and CDR2 FYNNEI. Trimming shortened V by 10 bases and J by 7 bases, and 13 bases separated the two germline ends. The CDR3 sequence is 12 residues long. The CDR3: CATWGVGEKLFF. CDR3 sequence (DNA): TGTGCCACCTGGGGGGTTGGTGAAAAACTGTTTTTT. Using reference TRBV2 and TRBJ1-4 for the parts outside the CDR3, the full variable domain is EPEVTQTPSHQVTQMGQEVILRCVPISNHLYFYWYRQILGQKVEFLVSFYNNEISEKSEIFDDQFSVERPDGSNFTLKIRSTKLEDSAMYFCATWGVGEKLFFGSGTQLSVL.

This clone turned up a few times. CDR3: CSVVDTEAKNIQYF. Here the CDR3 DNA reads TGCAGCGTAGTGGACACCGAAGCCAAAAACATTCAGTACTTC. The chain has TRBV29-1 and TRBJ2-4; D perhaps matches TRBD1 (5 bases). Germline V CDR1 and CDR2: SQVTM, ANQGSEA. V lost 6 bases, J lost 0 bases, and 12 bases lay in between. CDR3 size: 14 residues.

In its sample, this clone was seen a few times. The chain joins TRBV15 to TRBJ1-3; D remains ambiguous. CDR1 is LNHNV and CDR2 is YYDKDF in the germline V gene (reference sequence). The CDR3 contains 11 residues. Trimming removed 1 base from V and 8 bases from J, with 3 bases in between. CDR3 nucleotides: TGTGCCACCAGCAGAGCGGACACCATATATTTT. Its translation: CATSRADTIYF.

The chain carries TRBV5-6 and TRBJ2-1, with D perhaps TRBD1 (5 bases). V was shortened by 0 bases and J by 1 base, with 11 bases between the two germline ends. Germline CDR1 reads SGHDT; CDR2 reads YYEEEE. The CDR3 contains 16 residues. The CDR3 nucleotides are TGTGCCAGCAGCTTGGAGTGGTCAGGGTCCTACAATGAGCAGTTCTTC. Protein product: CASSLEWSGSYNEQFF.

This clone appeared a few times. In the same sample, other DNA sequences code for this CDR3. J is TRBJ1-5 and V is TRBV30; D gene ambiguous. The CDR3 has 13 amino acids. Germline-derived CDR1 and CDR2 are GTSNPN and SVGIG (reference sequence). V was pared by 1 base and J by 3 bases, with 7 bases between. The CDR3 region is CAWSGGNNQPQHF. In DNA form, the CDR3 reads TGTGCCTGGAGTGGGGGAAACAATCAGCCCCAGCATTTT. The whole variable domain, filled in from reference TRBV30 and TRBJ1-5, reads SQTIHQWPATLVQPVGSPLSLECTVEGTSNPNLYWYRQAAGRGLQLLFYSVGIGQISSEVPQNLSASRPQDRQFILSSKKLLLSDSGFYLCAWSGGNNQPQHFGDGTRLSIL.

The sample holds a few counts of this clone. CDR3 sequence (DNA): TGTGCCAGCAGTCCCACAAGGTCCAATCAGCCCCAGCATTTT. The encoded protein is CASSPTRSNQPQHF. The chain is built from TRBV2 and TRBJ1-5, with D unclear. Germline CDR1 SNHLY, CDR2 FYNNEI. The CDR3 is made up of 14 amino acids. Trimming removed 5 bases from V and 3 bases from J, with 11 bases in between.

The rearrangement uses TRBV9 and TRBJ2-3; D unclear. Germline V lookup: CDR1 SGDLS, CDR2 YYNGEE. The CDR3 sequence is 12 residues long. V gave up 0 bases and J gave up 5 bases, with 4 bases separating them. CDR3 sequence (DNA): TGTGCCAGCAGCGTAGAACTAGATACGCAGTATTTT. It codes for CASSVELDTQYF. The complete variable domain, with remaining parts taken from reference TRBV9 and TRBJ2-3, reads DSGVTQTPKHLITATGQRVTLRCSPRSGDLSVYWYQQSLDQGLQFLIQYYNGEERAKGNILERFSAQQFPDLHSELNLSSLELGDSALYFCASSVELDTQYFGPGTRLTVL.

This clone was found a few times. This chain links TRBV7-2 with TRBJ2-3; 7 bases agree with TRBD2. The CDR3 has 16 amino acids. The germline gives CDR1 SGHTA, CDR2 FQGNSA. V lost 5 bases to trimming and J lost 1 base; unmatched junction nucleotides: 9. Written as DNA, the CDR3 is TGTGCCAGCAGCCTACCGCCTAGCGGACGCACAGATACGCAGTATTTT. Its protein is CASSLPPSGRTDTQYF.

This rearrangement joins TRBV7-2 to TRBJ2-7; the D is unclear. The CDR3 is made up of 12 amino acids. Germline lookup yields CDR1 SGHTA and CDR2 FQGNSA. V shed 1 base and J shed 3 bases, with 4 bases lying between them. DNA for the CDR3: TGTGCCAGCAGCTTAGAGCGCTACGAGCAGTACTTC. Translated, it gives CASSLERYEQYF. The entire variable domain, with the rest obtained from reference TRBV7-2 and TRBJ2-7, is as follows: GAGVSQSPSNKVTEKGKDVELRCDPISGHTALYWYRQSLGQGLEFLIYFQGNSAPDKSGLPSDRFSAERTGGSVSTLTIQRTQQEDSAVYLCASSLERYEQYFGPGTRLTVT.

V gene TRBV10-3 combines with J gene TRBJ2-5; a possible D gene is TRBD1 (7 bases). CDR3 size: 13 residues. Trimming removed 7 bases at V and 5 bases at J, with 14 bases between. CDR1 is ENHRY, CDR2 SYGVKD, per germline. In DNA form, the CDR3 reads TGTGCCATCAAGGAGGGGGCGAGGGAGACCCAGTACTTC. Residues: CAIKEGARETQYF.

The chain combines TRBV18 with TRBJ2-1, with D perhaps TRBD2 (7 bases). In germline, CDR1 is KGHSH, CDR2 LQKENI. There are 14 residues in the CDR3. The V and J ends lost 4 bases and 6 bases respectively, with 13 bases between them. CDR3 amino acids: CASSLQGGGNEQFF. CDR3 sequence (DNA): TGTGCCAGCTCACTACAGGGAGGGGGCAATGAGCAGTTCTTC. The full variable domain, in which reference TRBV18 and TRBJ2-1 provide the parts outside the CDR3, is NAGVMQNPRHLVRRRGQEARLRCSPMKGHSHVYWYRQLPEEGLKFMVYLQKENIIDESGMPKERFSAEFPKEGPSILRIQQVVRGDSAAYFCASSLQGGGNEQFFGPGTRLTVL.

The rearrangement uses TRBV7-2 and TRBJ2-5, with D perhaps matching TRBD2 (5 bases). The CDR3 length is 13 residues. V lost 6 bases, J lost 3 bases, and 11 bases lay in between. Germline V gives CDR1 SGHTA, CDR2 FQGNSA. The CDR3 nucleotides read TGTGCCAGCAGACTAGGGAAGGAAGAGACCCAGTACTTC. Translating gives CASRLGKEETQYF.

The rearrangement joins TRBV29-1 to TRBJ1-1, with a tentative D call TRBD1 (6 bases). The CDR3 is 11 amino acids. The V gene's germline CDR1 is SQVTM and CDR2 ANQGSEA. The V and J ends lost 2 bases and 11 bases respectively, with 12 bases between them. DNA of the CDR3: TGCAGCGTTGAATACCAGGGGAGGGCTTTCTTT. Its protein is CSVEYQGRAFF.

This clone was counted between two and nine times. The same CDR3 also results from other DNA sequences found in this sample. The V and J genes are TRBV7-9 and TRBJ2-3; D uncertain. CDR3 length: 13 amino acids. With 1 base removed from V and 2 bases from J, the gap between germline ends came to 4 bases. CDR1 and CDR2 from the germline V gene are SEHNR and FQNEAQ (reference sequence). The CDR3 DNA reads as TGTGCCAGCAGCTTAGGGACCACAGATACGCAGTATTTT. This gives the protein CASSLGTTDTQYF. Filled out from reference TRBV7-9 and TRBJ2-3, the complete variable domain reads DTGVSQNPRHKITKRGQNVTFRCDPISEHNRLYWYRQTLGQGPEFLTYFQNEAQLEKSRLLSDRFSAERPKGSFSTLEIQRTEQGDSAMYLCASSLGTTDTQYFGPGTRLTVL.

This clone was found a few times. The chain carries TRBV2 and TRBJ2-1; D is undetermined. Germline lookup yields CDR1 SNHLY and CDR2 FYNNEI. V was shortened by 4 bases and J by 4 bases, with 11 bases between the two germline ends. The CDR3 consists of 14 residues. As DNA, the CDR3 is TGTGCCAGCAGTGTTCAATTGTTATACAATGAGCAGTTCTTC. The encoded protein is CASSVQLLYNEQFF.

The table lists this clone with a few counts. The V call is TRBV7-9, the J call TRBJ2-3; the match to TRBD2 covers 14 bases. V trimming: 5 bases; J trimming: 11 bases; junction bases outside the gene matches: 21. The V gene's germline CDR1 is SEHNR and CDR2 FQNEAQ (reference sequence). This CDR3 contains 19 residues. CDR3 protein: CASSPAPPRTSGGRRRQYF. The CDR3 coding sequence is TGTGCCAGCAGCCCAGCCCCCCCTCGGACTAGCGGGGGGCGGAGGCGGCAGTATTTT.

This clone was observed a handful of times. The V call is TRBV4-2, the J call TRBJ1-2; D is ambiguous. Germline CDR1 LGHNA, CDR2 YNFKEQ. This CDR3 region has 15 residues. Deletions cut 0 bases from V and 2 bases from J, with 10 bases between. The CDR3 region has the DNA TGTGCCAGCAGCCAAGAAGGCTCCACGAACTATGGCTACACCTTC. This gives the protein CASSQEGSTNYGYTF.

On this clone: The junction shows a germline mismatch at one end, possibly a read error. V is TRBV9 and J is TRBJ1-3; D call uncertain. Germline-derived CDR1 and CDR2 are SGDLS and YYNGEE. CDR3 length equals 14 residues. The CDR3 sequence: CANSVGSSGNTIYF. CDR3 sequence (DNA): TGTGCCAACAGCGTAGGAAGCTCTGGAAACACCATATATTTT. Full variable domain (outside the CDR3, taken from reference TRBV9 and TRBJ1-3): DSGVTQTPKHLITATGQRVTLRCSPRSGDLSVYWYQQSLDQGLQFLIQYYNGEERAKGNILERFSAQQFPDLHSELNLSSLELGDSALYFCANSVGSSGNTIYFGEGSWLTVV.